These 10 T cell receptor beta chains came from one sample sequenced in a study of blood T cell repertoires in COVID-19. Measured with immunoSEQ multiplex PCR; TCRdb has only the in-frame clones, and not every one. The data show 75,000 to 95,000 clones, about four fifths seen once. The sample was peripheral blood. The receptors were gathered from a woman of 80 years or more with active or convalescent COVID-19.

The rearrangement uses TRBV9 and TRBJ2-1; 8 bases agree with TRBD1. CDR3 size: 17 residues. The V gene end was trimmed by 0 bases and the J gene end by 0 bases; junction bases not matched to a gene: 5. CDR1 is SGDLS and CDR2 is YYNGEE in the germline V gene. The CDR3 region is CASSVARQGSSYNEQFF. The CDR3 coding sequence is TGTGCCAGCAGCGTAGCCAGACAGGGGAGCTCCTACAATGAGCAGTTCTTC.

This clone was found a few times. This chain connects TRBV5-5 to TRBJ2-2; D remains unclear. V gave up 7 bases and J gave up 4 bases, with 8 bases separating them. The CDR3 extends over 12 amino acids. Per the germline V gene, CDR1 is SGHKS and CDR2 is YYEKEE (reference sequence). CDR3 region: CASRLSTGELFF. The CDR3 coding sequence is TGTGCCAGCCGACTGTCCACCGGGGAGCTGTTTTTT.

The V and J genes are TRBV7-2 and TRBJ1-2; D uncertain. The V gene's germline CDR1 is SGHTA and CDR2 FQGNSA. Between the trimmed V and J ends, which lost 3 bases and 6 bases, there was a span of 29 bases. The length of the CDR3 is 19 residues. The CDR3 nucleotides read TGTGCCAGCAGCTTTAGGTCACTCCTCAGAGACTCCCTTTTCCATGGCTACACCTTC. Amino acids: CASSFRSLLRDSLFHGYTF.

The DNA of the CDR3 is TGTGCCAGCAGTTACCGACACGGAAGTAGCAATCAGCCCCAGCATTTT. This codes for CASSYRHGSSNQPQHF. The chain carries TRBV6-2 or TRBV6-3 and TRBJ1-5; D is ambiguous. Germline CDR1 and CDR2: MNHEY and SVGEGT. The CDR3 contains 16 residues. V dropped 2 bases and J dropped 0 bases, with 11 bases sitting between them.

The CDR3 DNA sequence: TGTGCCAGCAGCTCCCTAGCGGGGGGCCCCGAATTTTGGGAGACCCAGTACTTC. This translates into CASSSLAGGPEFWETQYF. The chain recombines TRBV7-2 with TRBJ2-5; 11 nucleotides align to TRBD2. The V gene's germline CDR1 is SGHTA and CDR2 FQGNSA. Unmatched junction bases numbered 15, after V lost 4 bases and J lost 5 bases. CDR3 length: 18 residues.

The gene calls are TRBV7-6 and TRBJ2-1; 12 positions match TRBD2. The germline V gene has CDR1 SGHVS and CDR2 FNYEAQ. The CDR3 runs 15 residues. The V and J ends lost 5 bases and 3 bases, in that order; junction bases with no gene match: 2. CDR3 DNA: TGTGCCAGCAGCCCGGGACTAGCGGGCTACAATGAGCAGTTCTTC. This gives the protein CASSPGLAGYNEQFF.

The CDR3: CASSLAATRVNGELFF. The CDR3 nucleotides are TGTGCCAGCAGCTTGGCGGCGACCAGGGTGAACGGGGAGCTGTTTTTT. The chain combines TRBV5-4 with TRBJ2-2; D is perhaps TRBD1 (5 bases). This CDR3 comprises 16 residues. The V gene lost 0 bases and the J gene lost 7 bases, with 16 bases spanning the gap. Per the germline V gene, CDR1 is SGHNT and CDR2 is YYREEE (reference sequence).

On this clone itself: Other DNA sequences in this specimen translate into the identical CDR3. The chain is built from TRBV5-1 and TRBJ2-1; TRBD2 matches at 9 bases. The V gene end was trimmed by 0 bases and the J gene end by 10 bases; junction bases not matched to a gene: 2. This CDR3 is 13 amino acids long. CDR1 and CDR2 (germline): SGHRS, YFSETQ. CDR3 sequence reads: CASSLVLAGEQFF. CDR3 DNA sequence: TGCGCCAGCAGCTTGGTCCTAGCGGGGGAGCAGTTCTTC.

This rearrangement joins TRBV7-9 to TRBJ1-4; 7 nucleotides agree with TRBD1. Trimming took 1 base from V and 0 from J; bases not matched to a gene: 5. The CDR3 loop spans 17 amino acids. CDR1 is SEHNR, CDR2 FQNEAQ, per germline (reference sequence). The DNA for the CDR3 is TGTGCCAGCAGCTTAGTGGGACAGCTTGCAACTAATGAAAAACTGTTTTTT. Translated, it gives CASSLVGQLATNEKLFF.

The genes are TRBV7-2 and TRBJ2-3; 9 nucleotides match TRBD2. The CDR3 is 14 amino acids. With V trimmed by 5 bases and J by 6 bases, 6 bases remained unmatched. The V gene's germline CDR1 is SGHTA and CDR2 FQGNSA. This CDR3 reads CASSVIAGADTQYF. CDR3 sequence (DNA): TGTGCCAGCAGCGTGATAGCGGGAGCGGATACGCAGTATTTT.